This T cell receptor (beta chain) was sequenced for a study of shared clonotypes between healthy human individuals. The study's findings and limits: The study generally estimated greater richness for naive than memory subsets.

Comment on this clone: Its antigen is unknown.

Terminally differentiated effector memory CD45RA+ cells were left out of the naive CD8 fraction, which was CD45RO-negative and positively selected for CCR7. Every contributor of samples was a Caucasian grown-up residing in Nashville, Tennessee. Sequencing used immunoSEQ multiplex PCR; TCRdb keeps in-frame clones, though not all of them. Of hundreds of thousands of clones in the sample, almost 95% were seen once. Germline V gene data show CDR1 as LGHNA and CDR2 as YSLEER. The CDR3 is made up of 15 amino acids. With 0 bases removed from V and 4 bases from J, the gap between germline ends came to 10 bases.

The V and J genes are TRBV4-3 and TRBJ2-1; D remains ambiguous. The specimen was naive CD8+ T cells sorted from blood. This clonotype was obtained from a young man in good health. CDR3 loop: CASSQDPGLYNEQFF. CDR3 DNA sequence: TGCGCCAGCAGCCAAGATCCGGGTCTATACAATGAGCAGTTCTTC.